This T cell receptor (beta chain) came from a study of T-cell reconstitution after alpha-beta-depleted transplantation in children (TCRdb year 2016). As for the study more broadly: T-cell immune reconstitution after TCRalphabeta/CD19-depleted allogeneic hematopoietic cell transplantation in children was quantitatively tracked in the study by means of TCR repertoire profiling. What the authors observed across the whole study: The apparently early alphabetaT-cell count recovery about two months after transplant was reportedly dependent on only several hundred rapidly expanded clones derived from non-depleted graft cells. Over subsequent months, a decline in hyperexpanded clone frequencies was noted, and after one year, T-cell counts and TCRbeta diversity were mostly ascribed to newly produced T cells. In some patients, high TCRbeta diversity at day 60 was attributed to recipient T cells and intrathymic progenitors that had survived conditioning.

This clonotype showed up many times. There is no known antigen for this receptor. No much larger clone is present one base from it, and per-base qualities are unavailable. The germline V gene (reference sequence) gives CDR1 as DFQATT and CDR2 as SNEGSKA. The junction shows trimming of 5 bases on V and 6 bases on J, and the gene matches do not reach 16 bases of it. The CDR3 runs 15 residues from the cysteine to the phenylalanine. Of all the DNA, just the CDR3 is kept, 45 bases in frame from base 1. The method behind the library was PCR. Sequenced using an Illumina HiSeq 2500. To normalize quantification of the TCRbeta repertoire, the TCR libraries were built with molecular barcoding that relied on unique molecular identifiers. In TCRdb, the public reads were trimmed at Q25 with fastp and aligned with MiXCR, with productive beta chains retained. A single entry per CDR3 protein holds the most common genes and DNA from its merged rows. The sample table shows about 640,000 distinct CDR3 sequences, and 10% to 15% are seen once. Together, the top ten hold around 2% of the sample.

Read against the paper, the sample's treatment or condition label means: allogeneic hematopoietic cell transplantation with graft depleted of TCRalphabeta T cells and CD19 B cells. The transplant recipients were children given TCRalphabeta/CD19-depleted allogeneic hematopoietic cell grafts. The receptor chain draws on TRBV20-1 and TRBJ2-7; 7 junctional bases match TRBD2. The source of this sequence is a male patient aged 10 to 17 who had a stem cell transplant for acute myeloid leukemia, so the T cells may come from the graft donor. Sequences were derived from PBMCs, mostly from graft donor cells, sampled 360 days after TCRalphabeta/CD19-depleted stem cell transplant. The bases are TGCAGTGCTCTAAGCGGGGTCATTAGGGTGGGCGAGCAGTACTTC. The encoded protein is CSALSGVIRVGEQYF.